Listed below are T cell receptor beta chains from one sample, sequenced in a study of CD8 T cells in ankylosing spondylitis. TCRdb called the 5' RACE reads again in MiXCR, with one record for every CDR3 protein. The profile shows hundreds of thousands of distinct CDR3 sequences, roughly 32% of them singletons. The sample comprised blood, either unsorted or a sorted T cell fraction (not recorded which). Receptors were obtained from a male donor with ankylosing spondylitis or in good health (not recorded which). CDR3s include the opening cysteine and the closing phenylalanine or tryptophan. The D gene is left open where the match is weak. Rows give clone size only sometimes, using once, few, many, or a class for an expanded clone.

j_call: TRBJ2-3; clone_size: .; v_call: TRBV5-1; d_call: TRBD1; cdr3_aa: CASSPDREPTQYF; cdr3_nt: TGCGCCAGCAGCCCCGACAGGGAGCCCACGCAGTATTTT
j_call: TRBJ2-7; clone_size: .; v_call: TRBV3-1; d_call: TRBD1; cdr3_aa: CASSATGNGEQYF; cdr3_nt: TGTGCCAGCAGCGCGACAGGGAACGGCGAGCAGTACTTC
j_call: TRBJ2-3; clone_size: .; v_call: TRBV10-3; d_call: .; cdr3_aa: CAISLSRGADTQYF; cdr3_nt: TGTGCCATCAGTCTGTCCAGGGGGGCCGATACGCAGTATTTT
j_call: TRBJ2-2; clone_size: few; v_call: TRBV14; d_call: .; cdr3_aa: CASSQSSELFF; cdr3_nt: TGTGCCAGCAGCCAATCCTCGGAGCTGTTTTTT
j_call: TRBJ2-1; clone_size: .; v_call: TRBV7-8; d_call: TRBD2; cdr3_aa: CASSLWPIAGGHYNEQFF; cdr3_nt: TGTGCCAGCAGCTTATGGCCCATCGCGGGGGGCCACTACAATGAGCAGTTCTTC
j_call: TRBJ2-7; clone_size: .; v_call: TRBV4-1; d_call: .; cdr3_aa: CASSHPGISYEQYF; cdr3_nt: TGCGCCAGCAGCCACCCTGGGATTTCCTACGAGCAGTACTTC
j_call: TRBJ2-5; clone_size: few; v_call: TRBV5-1; d_call: TRBD2; cdr3_aa: CASRGSGGAQETQYF; cdr3_nt: TGCGCCAGCAGAGGTAGCGGGGGGGCCCAAGAGACCCAGTACTTC
j_call: TRBJ2-7; clone_size: .; v_call: TRBV20-1; d_call: .; cdr3_aa: CSASRLPSYEQYF; cdr3_nt: TGCAGTGCTAGTAGACTGCCATCCTACGAGCAGTACTTC
j_call: TRBJ2-7; clone_size: .; v_call: TRBV10-2; d_call: TRBD2; cdr3_aa: CASSEPGGVLTYEQYF; cdr3_nt: TGCGCCAGCAGTGAGCCGGGAGGGGTCCTTACCTACGAGCAGTACTTC
j_call: TRBJ2-1; clone_size: .; v_call: TRBV20-1; d_call: .; cdr3_aa: CSAMASYNEQFF; cdr3_nt: TGCAGTGCTATGGCCTCCTACAATGAGCAGTTCTTC